These 18 T cell receptor beta chains were sequenced from one sample in a study of technical replicates of blood from a handful of donors (dated by TCRdb to about 2017). The protocol used for the library was the immunoSEQ multiplex PCR assay. TCRdb limited this immuneACCESS table to in-frame rearrangements with V and J called. A share of clones is missing; checked studies link under half to unresolved V genes, and the rest is unexplained. This sample lists tens of thousands of clones; 96% were detected once. The ten largest make up around 0.2% of the sample. Sequencing was done on a sample of T cells isolated from PBMCs. The receptors were gathered from a human donor in good health.

This clone was seen only a few times. This rearrangement joins TRBV14 to TRBJ1-1; TRBD1 aligns across 7 bases. V lost 4 bases to trimming and J lost 2 bases; unmatched junction nucleotides: 10. From germline, CDR1 is SGHDN and CDR2 FVKESK. This CDR3 comprises 16 residues. Here the CDR3 reads CASSPLERGQNTEAFF. The DNA for the CDR3 is TGTGCCAGCAGCCCCCTTGAGAGGGGGCAAAACACTGAAGCTTTCTTT. Combining the CDR3 with reference TRBV14 and TRBJ1-1 gives the whole variable domain EAGVTQFPSHSVIEKGQTVTLRCDPISGHDNLYWYRRVMGKEIKFLLHFVKESKQDESGMPNNRFLAERTGGTYSTLKVQPAELEDSGVYFCASSPLERGQNTEAFFGQGTRLTVV.

This clone was counted once. The chain links TRBV28 to TRBJ1-2; 8 positions match TRBD1. J lost 8 bases, V lost 5 bases, and 10 bases had no gene match. CDR1 and CDR2 from the germline V gene are MDHEN and SYDVKM. The CDR3 length is 14 residues. CDR3 loop: CASSTPQGARGYTF. DNA for the CDR3: TGTGCCAGCAGTACACCGCAGGGGGCGCGCGGCTACACCTTC.

V is TRBV5-1 and J is TRBJ2-7; D possibly corresponds to TRBD1 (5 bases). The CDR3 length is 15 residues. Germline loops: CDR1 SGHRS, CDR2 YFSETQ. Between the trimmed V and J ends, which lost 4 bases and 5 bases, there was a span of 19 bases. DNA for the CDR3: TGCGCCAGCAGCAATCGGTGGCAGGGTTTCGACGAGCAGTACTTC. It encodes CASSNRWQGFDEQYF.

The genes are TRBV30 and TRBJ2-7; maybe TRBD2 (6 bases). Trimming stripped 0 bases from V and 2 bases from J, with 11 bases between. The CDR3 contains 14 residues. Germline loops: CDR1 GTSNPN, CDR2 SVGIG (reference sequence). DNA of the CDR3: TGTGCCTGGAGTGTATACGGAGGGGCCTACGAGCAGTACTTC. Its protein is CAWSVYGGAYEQYF.

The chain links TRBV14 to TRBJ1-1, with D hard to call. This CDR3 spans 13 amino acids. The V and J ends lost 2 bases and 1 base respectively, with 5 bases between them. CDR1 and CDR2 (germline): SGHDN, FVKESK. CDR3 nucleotides: TGTGCCAGCAGCCAACAGGCGAACACTGAAGCTTTCTTT. Translated: CASSQQANTEAFF.

Points on this clone: An end of the junction differs from the germline gene, which may be a read error. The chain recombines TRBV25-1 with TRBJ2-5; possibly TRBD1 for D (6 bases). The CDR3 totals 13 residues. Germline CDR1 and CDR2: MGHDK and SYGVNS. The CDR3 sequence is CASSGRGQESQYF. In DNA form, the CDR3 reads TGTGCCAGCAGTGGCAGGGGACAAGAGTCCCAGTACTTC.

This chain connects TRBV2 to TRBJ1-1, with 9 bases identical to TRBD1. From germline, CDR1 is SNHLY and CDR2 FYNNEI. CDR3 size: 16 residues. The V segment lost 9 bases and the J segment 0 bases; nucleotides outside the gene matches: 11. CDR3 DNA sequence: TGTGCCAGGATCGGACAGGGGTTCGGAATGAACACTGAAGCTTTCTTT. This sequence encodes CARIGQGFGMNTEAFF.

J is TRBJ2-3 and V is TRBV28; 7 bases are shared with TRBD1. This CDR3 is built from 14 residues. V trimming: 2 bases; J trimming: 3 bases; junction bases outside the gene matches: 2. Germline CDR1 and CDR2: MDHEN and SYDVKM. The CDR3 reads CASSLLQGTDTQYF. The CDR3 DNA sequence: TGTGCCAGCAGTTTACTACAGGGGACAGATACGCAGTATTTT.

The chain combines TRBV15 with TRBJ2-5; D is ambiguous. Looked up from germline, CDR1 is LNHNV and CDR2 is YYDKDF (reference sequence). Trimming pared 3 bases from V and 3 bases from J, leaving 14 bases between. The CDR3 has 15 residues. CDR3: CATSSPRKVKETQYF. CDR3 in DNA: TGTGCCACCAGCAGCCCCAGGAAAGTCAAAGAGACCCAGTACTTC.

This clone was observed once. The chain carries TRBV7-2 and TRBJ1-1; 7 nucleotides match TRBD1. The CDR3 consists of 16 residues. Germline lookup yields CDR1 SGHTA and CDR2 FQGNSA. The ends lost 1 base at V and 6 bases at J; junction bases unmatched: 11. CDR3: CASSLEGTARRAEAFF. The CDR3 DNA is TGTGCCAGCAGCTTAGAGGGGACAGCCCGAAGAGCTGAAGCTTTCTTT.

The chain carries TRBV6-1 and TRBJ2-7; a possible D gene is TRBD2 (6 bases). The CDR3 is 13 amino acids. CDR1 MNHNS and CDR2 SASEGT come from the germline V gene. Deletions cut 2 bases from V and 4 bases from J, with 9 bases between. The CDR3 coding sequence is TGTGCCAGCAGTGAACCCCGGGGGTACGAGCAGTACTTC. It translates to CASSEPRGYEQYF.

This chain links TRBV6-5 with TRBJ2-1; possibly TRBD2 for D (5 bases). Looked up from germline, CDR1 is MNHEY and CDR2 is SVGAGI. V lost 7 bases and J 7 bases, leaving 14 bases between the germline ends. CDR3 size: 13 residues. The CDR3 is CASTPRGLNEQFF. The DNA for the CDR3 is TGTGCCAGCACCCCACGGGGTCTGAATGAGCAGTTCTTC.

V is TRBV7-9 and J is TRBJ2-7, with 12 bases aligning to TRBD1. CDR1 SEHNR and CDR2 FQNEAQ come from the germline V gene (reference sequence). The V gene end was trimmed by 1 base and the J gene end by 5 bases; junction bases not matched to a gene: 6. This CDR3 contains 16 residues. Written as DNA, the CDR3 is TGTGCCAGCAGCTTAGGGGACAGGGGGCATTTTGACGAGCAGTACTTC. It specifies CASSLGDRGHFDEQYF.

J is TRBJ1-3 and V is TRBV12-5, with TRBD1 matching over 10 bases. Losses at the gene ends were 6 bases for V and 2 bases for J; bases not matched to a gene: 1. Germline V CDR1 and CDR2: LGHNT, FRNRAP. The CDR3 is 14 residues long. CDR3 sequence reads: CASGGTGAGNTIYF. As DNA, the CDR3 is TGTGCTAGTGGAGGGACAGGGGCTGGAAACACCATATATTTT.

The chain links TRBV2 to TRBJ2-1, with unresolved D. This CDR3 has 10 residues. V was trimmed by 3 bases and J by 10 bases, leaving 4 bases between them. Germline loops: CDR1 SNHLY, CDR2 FYNNEI. In DNA form, the CDR3 reads TGTGCCAGCAGTGACAGGGAGCAGTTCTTC. Residues: CASSDREQFF.

This clone showed up just once. The chain has TRBV9 and TRBJ1-2; D is unresolved. The V end was cut by 4 bases, the J end by 4 bases, with 17 bases between. CDR3 length: 15 amino acids. From germline, CDR1 is SGDLS and CDR2 YYNGEE. In nucleotides, the CDR3 is TGTGCCAGCAGCTCCCGAGGGAGGGTTGGCTATGGCTACACCTTC. This sequence encodes CASSSRGRVGYGYTF.

The genes are TRBV4-2 and TRBJ1-4, with 10 bases identical to TRBD1. Germline CDR1 LGHNA, CDR2 YNFKEQ. The CDR3 consists of 15 residues. V shed 8 bases, J shed 7 bases, and the junction held 10 bases outside the gene matches. CDR3 bases: TGTGCCAGCTTCCCCGGTGGGACAGGGGTTGAAAAACTGTTTTTT. Translating gives CASFPGGTGVEKLFF.

The table lists this clone with a count of one. V and J are TRBV6-5 and TRBJ1-5; possible D gene TRBD1, 6 bases. V lost 5 bases and J lost 7, with 15 bases in between. Germline V lookup: CDR1 MNHEY, CDR2 SVGAGI. CDR3 size: 14 residues. CDR3 loop: CASSPQGSRQPQHF. In DNA, the CDR3 is TGTGCCAGCAGTCCACAGGGTTCACGGCAGCCCCAGCATTTT.